A single sample is the source of the 11 T cell receptor beta chains below, sequenced in a study of response to subunit inactivated influenza vaccine (dated by TCRdb to the late 2010s). The time point tag for this specimen amounts to: 45 to 50 days after influenza vaccine administration. The library relied on RT-PCR. TCRdb shows the sequencer as Illumina HiSeq 2500. The public reads were reprocessed in TCRdb via fastp at Q25 and MiXCR, keeping in-frame beta chains. Here each entry gathers all rows of one CDR3 protein and keeps the most common genes and DNA. For this sample the table gives hundreds of thousands of distinct CDR3 sequences, of which 9.5% to 12% were detected only once. The leading ten clones occupy less than 15% of the sample. Material: PBMCs from blood, obtained roughly 45 days after vaccination. The receptors here all came from a man aged 45-65 years who received an inactivated influenza vaccine. Donor details come from another sample of the same person, matched by shared clones.

This clonotype was counted between two and nine times. This rearrangement joins TRBV13 to TRBJ2-1, with 7 nucleotides matching TRBD2. The junction had 6 bases not matched to a gene; V was cut back by 5 bases and J by 2 bases. The CDR3 spans 15 residues. Germline-derived CDR1 and CDR2 are PRHDT and FYEKMQ (reference sequence). As DNA, the CDR3 is TGTGCCAGCAGCCGAGTTAGCGGGCCCTACAATGAGCAGTTCTTC. It codes for CASSRVSGPYNEQFF.

Many counts were recorded for this clonotype. V and J are TRBV6-2 or TRBV6-3 and TRBJ1-6; 7 bases agree with TRBD1. Per the germline V gene, CDR1 is MNHEY and CDR2 is SVGEGT. V trimming: 6 bases; J trimming: 10 bases; junction bases outside the gene matches: 9. This CDR3 has 14 residues. The DNA for the CDR3 is TGTGCCAGCAGATACGACAGGGTATTATCACCCCTCCACTTT. This codes for CASRYDRVLSPLHF.

This clonotype occurred many times. J is TRBJ1-1 and V is TRBV6-7, with D maybe TRBD1 (5 bases). TRBV6-7 is an ORF, with its function uncertain. This CDR3 contains 13 residues. Trimming took off 6 bases at V and 1 base at J, with 9 bases between the two ends. The CDR3 DNA is TGTGCCAGCAGGGATCAGGGGAACACTGAAGCTTTCTTT. This gives the protein CASRDQGNTEAFF.

The genes are TRBV12-3 or TRBV12-4 and TRBJ2-7; the D call may be TRBD1 or TRBD2 (6 bases each). The CDR3 extends over 15 amino acids. With 5 bases removed from V and 6 bases from J, the gap between germline ends came to 20 bases. The CDR3 DNA reads as TGTGCCAGCAGTGCGAGGAGGGGGGCGCGGGGCGAGCAGTACTTC. Amino acids: CASSARRGARGEQYF.

The CDR3 DNA follows: TGTGCCGCCCCCATCGGGGGCTGCTCCTATAATTCACCCCTCCACTTT. Its protein product is CAAPIGGCSYNSPLHF. The gene calls are TRBV24-1 and TRBJ1-6, with D possibly matching TRBD1 (6 bases). This CDR3 contains 16 residues. The germline V gene has CDR1 KGHDR and CDR2 SFDVKD. V lost 12 bases, J lost 0 bases, and 17 bases lay in between.

This clonotype has just a few counts. V usage is TRBV6-1 and J usage is TRBJ1-6, with D possibly matching TRBD1 (5 bases). V shed 6 bases and J shed 5 bases, with 11 bases lying between them. Germline CDR1 reads MNHNS; CDR2 reads SASEGT. The CDR3 has 14 amino acids. The CDR3 bases are TGTGCCAGCAGCCGGACCAGGGATAATTCACCCCTCCACTTT. Residues: CASSRTRDNSPLHF.

In its sample, this clonotype was seen a few times. The chain carries TRBV2 and TRBJ1-6; the D gene is possibly TRBD1 (6 bases). The V and J ends lost 6 bases and 8 bases respectively, with 8 bases between them. The CDR3 totals 12 residues. Per the germline V gene, CDR1 is SNHLY and CDR2 is FYNNEI. This chain's CDR3 is CASRWTDSPLHF. In DNA form, the CDR3 reads TGTGCCAGCAGGTGGACAGATTCACCCCTCCACTTT.

The chain couples TRBV6-5 to TRBJ1-5; the match to TRBD1 covers 7 bases. Germline CDR1 reads MNHEY; CDR2 reads SVGAGI. The CDR3 spans 15 residues. The V gene end was trimmed by 2 bases and the J gene end by 7 bases; junction bases not matched to a gene: 8. DNA of the CDR3: TGTGCCAGCAGTTACACCCCAGGGGGAGAACAGCCCCAGCATTTT. This sequence encodes CASSYTPGGEQPQHF.

There are a few counts of this clonotype. This chain connects TRBV4-1 to TRBJ2-2, with unresolved D. From germline, CDR1 is MGHRA and CDR2 YSYEKL. CDR3 length: 14 residues. V lost 0 bases, J lost 5 bases, and 7 bases lay in between. The CDR3 bases are TGCGCCAGCAGCCAAGATTCGCTGACCGGGGAGCTGTTTTTT. This translates into CASSQDSLTGELFF.

This clonotype was counted at least ten times. The chain joins TRBV20-1 to TRBJ2-3; D gene ambiguous. Trimming took off 3 bases at V and 7 bases at J, with 14 bases between the two ends. The CDR3 consists of 13 residues. CDR1 is DFQATT, CDR2 SNEGSKA, per germline (reference sequence). CDR3 coding DNA: TGCAGTGCTAGCTCAATCGGGTTGAATACGCAGTATTTT. Protein product: CSASSIGLNTQYF.

This clonotype was seen at least ten times. J is TRBJ1-1 and V is TRBV20-1, with D unclear. The CDR3 is made up of 12 amino acids. The germline V gene encodes CDR1 DFQATT and CDR2 SNEGSKA (reference sequence). Trimming left V 6 bases short and J 0 bases short, with 8 bases between. The CDR3 coding sequence is TGCAGTGCGAGACAAGTGAACACTGAAGCTTTCTTT. Its protein is CSARQVNTEAFF.